Following are 14 T cell receptor beta chains from one sample sequenced in a study of breast tumors, draining lymph nodes, adjacent tissues (dated by TCRdb to about 2016). Lymph node samples were obtained from the axillary draining lymph nodes of breast cancer patients. Libraries were constructed by multiplex PCR. For sequencing, an Illumina HiSeq 2000 was employed. The raw public reads went through TCRdb reprocessing: fastp at Q25, MiXCR clone calling, in-frame beta chains kept. Under each unique CDR3 protein, matching rows form one entry showing the most common genes and DNA. For this sample the table gives about 230,000 distinct CDR3 sequences, of which less than 40% were detected only once. The ten most abundant clones make up approximately 1.5% of the sample. Material for sequencing was axillary lymph node tissue. These receptors originate from a female donor with breast cancer. Some clones in this sample may be carry-over from other donors' samples.

This clonotype was detected ten times or more. The rearrangement links TRBV5-6 to TRBJ2-3; no reliable D call. V was shortened by 0 bases and J by 3 bases, with 8 bases between the two germline ends. The germline CDR1 and CDR2 sequences are SGHDT and YYEEEE. This CDR3 has 14 amino acids. The CDR3 DNA follows: TGTGCCAGCAGCTTGGTGGCAGGAACAGATACGCAGTATTTT. Translated, it gives CASSLVAGTDTQYF.

This clonotype appeared many times. This chain uses TRBV20-1 with TRBJ1-3, with TRBD1 identical over 7 bases. Unmatched junction bases numbered 4, after V lost 4 bases and J lost 4 bases. This CDR3 is built from 13 residues. Germline CDR1 reads DFQATT; CDR2 reads SNEGSKA (reference sequence). CDR3 nucleotide sequence: TGCAGTGCTACGACAGGGTCCGGAAACACCATATATTTT. Translation: CSATTGSGNTIYF.

This chain links TRBV12-3 or TRBV12-4 with TRBJ1-2, with 10 bases lining up with TRBD1. CDR3 size: 14 residues. With V trimmed by 8 bases and J by 8 bases, 11 bases remained unmatched. CDR3 in amino acids: CASGTRQGARGYTF. In DNA, the CDR3 is TGTGCCAGCGGAACGAGACAGGGGGCGCGGGGCTACACCTTC.

This clonotype has ten or more counts. CDR3 region: CASTLAGKNNEQFF. The CDR3 bases are TGTGCCAGCACTTTAGCGGGGAAAAACAATGAGCAGTTCTTC. The chain is built from TRBV2 and TRBJ2-1, with 8 bases fitting TRBD2. V trimming: 7 bases; J trimming: 5 bases; junction bases outside the gene matches: 7. CDR1 is SNHLY, CDR2 FYNNEI, per germline. CDR3 length equals 14 residues.

In DNA form, the CDR3 reads TGTGCCAGCAGTGCCGGGCGGGACAGGGGTTCACCCCTCCACTTT. Its translation is CASSAGRDRGSPLHF. The chain joins TRBV6-1 to TRBJ1-6, with TRBD1 matching 10 bases. Trimming cost V 4 bases and J 9 bases; bases outside gene matches: 6. Germline CDR1 reads MNHNS; CDR2 reads SASEGT. The length of the CDR3 is 15 residues.

The CDR3 DNA sequence: TGCAGTGCTGGAGTATCCGGACTAGCGGCGGGGGCGGAGACCCAGTACTTC. Its protein product is CSAGVSGLAAGAETQYF. V usage is TRBV20-1 and J usage is TRBJ2-5; TRBD2 aligns across 10 bases. CDR3 size: 17 residues. Germline V gene data show CDR1 as DFQATT and CDR2 as SNEGSKA (reference sequence). The junction had 17 bases not matched to a gene; V was cut back by 5 bases and J by 5 bases.

The J gene is TRBJ2-7, the V gene TRBV9; a weak D match, TRBD1 (6 bases). Germline CDR1 SGDLS, CDR2 YYNGEE. V was trimmed by 2 bases and J by 3 bases, leaving 15 bases between them. This CDR3 is built from 15 residues. CDR3: CASSVTGTTFYEQYF. CDR3 nucleotide sequence: TGTGCCAGCAGCGTTACCGGGACAACCTTCTACGAGCAGTACTTC.

The chain joins TRBV12-3 or TRBV12-4 to TRBJ2-5; D not certain. The ends were cut back, 5 bases at V and 7 bases at J, with 8 bases in the middle. This CDR3 spans 11 amino acids. This CDR3 reads CASSIYWTQYF. The CDR3 DNA follows: TGTGCCAGCAGTATCTACTGGACCCAGTACTTC.

Notes on this clonotype: A much larger clone is a single base away; this may be a read error. V usage is TRBV6-6 and J usage is TRBJ2-7, with D perhaps TRBD2 (6 bases). The V gene's germline CDR1 is MNHNY and CDR2 SVGAGI (reference sequence). This CDR3 comprises 12 residues. Here the CDR3 reads CASSYLDYGQYF. For the CDR3, the DNA is TGTGCCAGCAGTTACCTGGACTACGGGCAGTACTTC.

This clonotype was seen at least ten times. This chain joins TRBV5-1 and TRBJ2-5, with a tentative D call TRBD1 (5 bases). With 0 bases removed from V and 2 bases from J, the gap between germline ends came to 11 bases. The V gene's germline CDR1 is SGHRS and CDR2 YFSETQ. The CDR3 consists of 15 residues. The CDR3 DNA sequence: TGCGCCAGCAGCTTGGATACTAAGGGGCAAGAGACCCAGTACTTC. This encodes CASSLDTKGQETQYF.

Of note for this clonotype: Germline is not matched at one junction end, which may reflect a read error. The V and J genes are TRBV3-1 and TRBJ2-7; 11 bases fit TRBD2. CDR1 and CDR2 from the germline V gene are LGHDT and YNNKEL (reference sequence). This CDR3 spans 16 amino acids. Here the CDR3 reads CASSLRGLAGAYEQYF. The CDR3 coding sequence is TGCGCCAGCAGCCTCCGTGGACTAGCGGGCGCCTACGAGCAGTACTTC.

This chain connects TRBV3-1 to TRBJ2-1; 13 bases line up with TRBD2. The CDR3 contains 18 residues. Germline-derived CDR1 and CDR2 are LGHDT and YNNKEL (reference sequence). V trimming: 1 base; J trimming: 4 bases; junction bases outside the gene matches: 7. CDR3 DNA sequence: TGTGCCAGCAGCCAAGTGACCGAGACTAGCGGGAGGTACAATGAGCAGTTCTTC. It yields the protein CASSQVTETSGRYNEQFF.

This clonotype has a count of ten or more. The V call is TRBV2, the J call TRBJ1-4; TRBD1 matches 10 bases. Trimming at V came to 5 bases and at J to 4 bases, leaving 10 bases not matched to a gene. Germline V gene sequence: CDR1 SNHLY, CDR2 FYNNEI. CDR3 length: 17 residues. The CDR3 loop reads CASSPDRGRTLNEKLFF. The CDR3 nucleotides read TGTGCCAGCAGTCCAGACAGGGGGCGGACCCTTAATGAAAAACTGTTTTTT.

The chain recombines TRBV6-5 with TRBJ2-3, with TRBD1 matching over 8 bases. J was trimmed by 10 bases and V by 5 bases; bases with no gene match: 17. This CDR3 is 16 amino acids long. Germline V gene data show CDR1 as MNHEY and CDR2 as SVGAGI. The chain's CDR3 is CASSPSGTGIFDAQYF. As DNA, the CDR3 is TGTGCCAGCAGTCCGTCAGGGACAGGAATATTCGATGCGCAGTATTTT.